Below, 11 T cell receptor beta chains from the same sample are listed, as sequenced in a study of T-cell memory formation after mild COVID-19 (dated by TCRdb to the early 2020s). Library creation used 5' RACE. Instrument on record: Illumina NovaSeq 6000. The public sequencing data were trimmed at Q25 with fastp and processed into clonotypes with MiXCR by TCRdb, which kept only in-frame beta chains. Rows are unified per CDR3 protein, each entry keeping the most common DNA and genes. The sample table holds around 340,000 distinct CDR3 sequences, of which around 21% were seen once. The top ten clones comprise approximately 12% of the sample. Sequenced: PBMCs or a T cell subset sorted from them (not recorded which). The receptors were sampled from an adult woman who had mild COVID-19 (a few samples of this study predate the infection). The sample titles of this study are shuffled in the database, so cell type and time point are left out; the donor was told from shared clones.

CDR3 coding DNA: TGTGCCAGCAGCCCCCAGGGACAGGCTAATTCACCCCTCCACTTT. It translates to CASSPQGQANSPLHF. The J gene is TRBJ1-6, the V gene TRBV6-6; 8 positions agree with TRBD1. V was pared by 6 bases and J by 6 bases, with 7 bases of the junction left unmatched. There are 15 residues in the CDR3. The germline V gene has CDR1 MNHNY and CDR2 SVGAGI (reference sequence).

The sample holds a few counts of this clonotype. This chain uses TRBV25-1 with TRBJ2-7, with D perhaps matching TRBD1 (5 bases). Trimming shortened V by 7 bases and J by 5 bases, and 15 bases separated the two germline ends. The CDR3 totals 13 residues. Germline CDR1 reads MGHDK; CDR2 reads SYGVNS. Written as DNA, the CDR3 is TGTGCCAGCAATGACAGCCCGCCCCACGAGCAGTACTTC. It yields the protein CASNDSPPHEQYF.

The chain couples TRBV7-2 to TRBJ2-2, with D possibly matching TRBD2 (6 bases). This CDR3 is built from 16 residues. CDR1 and CDR2 from the germline V gene are SGHTA and FQGNSA. V gave up 5 bases and J gave up 8 bases, with 21 bases separating them. The CDR3 region is CASSPIGTLLGGELFF. CDR3 bases: TGTGCCAGCAGCCCAATCGGGACTCTCCTGGGAGGGGAGCTGTTTTTT. The variable domain in full, completed from reference TRBV7-2 and TRBJ2-2, reads GAGVSQSPSNKVTEKGKDVELRCDPISGHTALYWYRQSLGQGLEFLIYFQGNSAPDKSGLPSDRFSAERTGGSVSTLTIQRTQQEDSAVYLCASSPIGTLLGGELFFGEGSRLTVL.

This clonotype has more than one count but fewer than ten. J is TRBJ2-5 and V is TRBV7-9, with 7 bases fitting TRBD1. Germline V gene lookup returns CDR1 SEHNR and CDR2 FQNEAQ (reference sequence). V trimming: 3 bases; J trimming: 0 bases; junction bases outside the gene matches: 1. CDR3 size: 14 residues. CDR3: CASSFGQDQETQYF. CDR3 in DNA: TGTGCCAGCAGCTTTGGACAGGACCAAGAGACCCAGTACTTC.

The V and J genes are TRBV12-3 or TRBV12-4 and TRBJ1-1; no definite D call. V was pared by 3 bases and J by 0 bases, with 5 bases between. This CDR3 is 13 amino acids long. CDR3 DNA sequence: TGTGCCAGCAGTTTGCAGATGAACACTGAAGCTTTCTTT. It translates to CASSLQMNTEAFF.

The chain combines TRBV5-1 with TRBJ2-1, with TRBD2 identical over 13 bases. CDR1 SGHRS and CDR2 YFSETQ come from the germline V gene. This CDR3 region has 14 residues. Losses at the gene ends were 4 bases for V and 10 bases for J; bases not matched to a gene: 5. CDR3 protein: CASSNGTSGNEQFF. CDR3 sequence (DNA): TGCGCCAGCAGCAATGGGACTAGCGGGAACGAGCAGTTCTTC.

A few counts support this clonotype. This rearrangement joins TRBV20-1 to TRBJ1-5, with TRBD1 matching over 8 bases. This CDR3 region has 15 residues. V dropped 3 bases and J dropped 7; count of bases not matched to a gene: 11. Looked up from germline, CDR1 is DFQATT and CDR2 is SNEGSKA (reference sequence). CDR3 coding DNA: TGCAGTGCTAGTGGTCAGGACAGGGTAGGGCAGCCCCAGCATTTT. This codes for CSASGQDRVGQPQHF.

This clonotype turned up a few times. The rearrangement uses TRBV20-1 and TRBJ1-1; D is undetermined. Germline lookup yields CDR1 DFQATT and CDR2 SNEGSKA (reference sequence). The V end was cut by 2 bases, the J end by 10 bases, with 11 bases between. The CDR3 has 11 amino acids. The CDR3 reads CSARITLRAFF. DNA for the CDR3: TGCAGTGCTAGAATAACCCTGAGAGCTTTCTTT.

The V and J genes are TRBV12-3 or TRBV12-4 and TRBJ1-2; no clear D gene. The CDR3 is 15 amino acids. With 2 bases removed from V and 4 bases from J, the gap between germline ends came to 14 bases. The CDR3 nucleotides read TGTGCCAGCAGTTTAAGGTCCGAGGGAACCTATGGCTACACCTTC. This sequence encodes CASSLRSEGTYGYTF.

This clonotype was seen only a few times. The chain is built from TRBV20-1 and TRBJ1-5; the D is unclear. The ends were cut back, 5 bases at V and 2 bases at J, with 7 bases in the middle. Germline V lookup: CDR1 DFQATT, CDR2 SNEGSKA (reference sequence). This CDR3 comprises 12 residues. The CDR3 sequence: CSAAGGNQPQHF. In DNA, the CDR3 is TGCAGTGCTGCAGGAGGCAATCAGCCCCAGCATTTT.

The chain recombines TRBV3-1 with TRBJ2-4; 10 bases fit TRBD1. The germline V gene has CDR1 LGHDT and CDR2 YNNKEL (reference sequence). V gave up 3 bases and J gave up 10 bases; unmatched junction bases: 3. The CDR3 runs 13 residues. Here the CDR3 DNA reads TGTGCCAGCAGCCACGGACAGGGGGGGATTCAGTACTTC. The encoded protein is CASSHGQGGIQYF.